Listed below are T cell receptor beta chains from one sample, sequenced in a study of cytomegalovirus exposure and HLA in healthy donors. Using immunoSEQ multiplex PCR, the repertoire was profiled, and TCRdb retains in-frame clones only, with some absent. This table holds roughly 99,000 clones, 81% found once. The specimen was PBMCs. The receptors were gathered from a man aged 30 to 39 in good health and CMV-seronegative. The CDR3 runs from the conserved cysteine through the conserved F or W. Fields, in order: clone size, V gene, J gene, D gene, CDR3 protein, CDR3 DNA. A D gene is named only where the DNA matches it firmly. The size of a clone is reported for some rows only, either as once, few or many, or as a class for expanded clones.

-,TRBV18,TRBJ1-5,TRBD1,CASCTTGGCQPQHF,TGTGCCAGCTGTACAACAGGGGGCTGTCAGCCCCAGCATTTT
-,TRBV18,TRBJ1-5,TRBD1,CASSPGQVQPQHF,TGTGCCAGCTCACCGGGACAGGTTCAGCCCCAGCATTTT
-,TRBV9,TRBJ1-4,TRBD1,CASSVSGGNNEKLFF,TGTGCCAGCAGCGTCTCAGGGGGTAATAATGAAAAACTGTTTTTT
-,TRBV7-3,TRBJ2-3,-,CASSLRQTTDTQYF,TGTGCCAGCAGCTTAAGACAGACCACAGATACGCAGTATTTT
-,TRBV2,TRBJ1-5,-,CASSEGRGPQHF,TGTGCCAGCAGCGAGGGGAGGGGGCCCCAGCATTTT
-,TRBV9,TRBJ1-2,TRBD1,CAGIQGAHYGYTF,TGTGCCGGGATACAGGGGGCCCACTATGGCTACACCTTC
-,TRBV11-2,TRBJ1-1,-,CASTPGLRLNTEAFF,TGTGCCAGCACCCCGGGACTTCGCCTCAACACTGAAGCTTTCTTT
-,TRBV4-1,TRBJ2-1,TRBD2,CASSPLAGGFRDEQFF,TGCGCCAGCAGCCCGTTAGCGGGGGGATTTCGGGATGAGCAGTTCTTC
-,TRBV9,TRBJ1-6,-,CASSPGGSYNSPLHF,TGTGCCAGCAGCCCCGGGGGCTCCTATAATTCACCCCTCCACTTT
-,TRBV29-1,TRBJ2-7,TRBD2,CSAAGDIASYEQYF,TGCAGCGCCGCGGGGGATATAGCTTCCTACGAGCAGTACTTC
-,TRBV4-1,TRBJ2-7,-,CASSPRQEPYEQYF,TGCGCCAGCAGCCCGAGACAGGAGCCCTACGAGCAGTACTTC
-,TRBV14,TRBJ2-1,TRBD2,CASSQEPSGAMNEQFF,TGTGCCAGCAGCCAAGAACCGAGCGGGGCTATGAATGAGCAGTTCTTC
-,TRBV25-1,TRBJ1-4,-,CASKTGSGDHEKLFF,TGTGCCAGCAAAACGGGGTCTGGGGATCATGAAAAACTGTTTTTT
-,TRBV6-6,TRBJ1-6,TRBD1,CASTLGQWLHF,TGTGCCAGCACCCTGGGACAGTGGCTCCACTTT
-,TRBV6-5,TRBJ2-1,TRBD1,CASKRGGGSYNEQFF,TGTGCCAGCAAGCGAGGGGGCGGATCCTACAATGAGCAGTTCTTC
-,TRBV29-1,TRBJ1-5,-,CSVESGGLGGPQHF,TGCAGCGTTGAAAGCGGGGGGCTCGGAGGTCCCCAGCATTTT
-,TRBV28,TRBJ1-1,TRBD1,CASSLEGAEAFF,TGTGCCAGCAGTTTAGAGGGGGCGGAAGCTTTCTTT
-,TRBV28,TRBJ2-7,-,CASNLRLGLHYEQYF,TGTGCCAGCAATCTTAGACTGGGACTGCACTACGAGCAGTACTTC
-,TRBV29-1,TRBJ1-1,-,CSVEGASYEAFF,TGCAGCGTTGAAGGAGCGAGCTATGAAGCTTTCTTT
-,TRBV5-1,TRBJ2-7,-,CASSLTGTRTYEQYF,TGCGCCAGCAGCTTGACAGGAACCCGCACCTACGAGCAGTACTTC
-,TRBV5-1,TRBJ2-7,TRBD2,CASSKGPIAGELNEQYF,TGCGCCAGCAGCAAGGGGCCCATAGCGGGAGAACTGAACGAGCAGTACTTC
-,TRBV7-9,TRBJ2-5,-,CASSLTGMETQYF,TGTGCCAGCAGCTTAACGGGGATGGAGACCCAGTACTTC
-,TRBV4-2,TRBJ2-7,TRBD2,CASSQDGPGGPSYEQYF,TGTGCCAGCAGCCAAGATGGGCCGGGAGGGCCCTCCTACGAGCAGTACTTC
-,TRBV7-8,TRBJ2-3,-,CASSLDGGPDTQYF,TGTGCCAGCAGCTTAGATGGAGGGCCAGATACGCAGTATTTT
-,TRBV18,TRBJ2-1,TRBD1,CASSPGTGGGEQFF,TGTGCCAGCTCACCCGGGACAGGGGGAGGTGAGCAGTTCTTC
-,TRBV7-9,TRBJ2-7,-,CASSLVATYEQYF,TGTGCCAGCAGCTTAGTGGCAACCTACGAGCAGTACTTC
-,TRBV7-6,TRBJ2-5,TRBD2,CASSPSGLAVQETQYF,TGTGCCAGCAGCCCCTCGGGACTAGCGGTCCAAGAGACCCAGTACTTC
-,TRBV14,TRBJ2-5,TRBD2,CASSLHESSGRWETQYF,TGTGCCAGCAGCCTGCACGAGAGTAGCGGGAGATGGGAGACCCAGTACTTC
-,TRBV11-2,TRBJ2-3,TRBD2,CASSTRTSPDTQYF,TGTGCCAGCAGCACCCGGACTAGCCCAGATACGCAGTATTTT
-,TRBV19,TRBJ1-1,-,CANPGENTEAFF,TGTGCCAACCCGGGGGAGAACACTGAAGCTTTCTTT
-,TRBV7-7,TRBJ2-5,TRBD1,CASSLEGQVGETQYF,TGTGCTAGCAGCTTAGAGGGACAGGTTGGGGAGACCCAGTACTTC
-,TRBV5-1,TRBJ1-1,-,CASSLPLRANTEAFF,TGCGCCAGCAGCTTGCCGTTGAGGGCTAACACTGAAGCTTTCTTT
-,TRBV4-1,TRBJ1-2,-,CASSPGRGNYGYTF,TGCGCCAGCAGCCCTGGAAGGGGCAACTATGGCTACACCTTC
-,TRBV19,TRBJ1-1,TRBD1,CASSRDRKINTEAFF,TGTGCCAGTAGCCGGGACAGGAAAATAAACACTGAAGCTTTCTTT
few,TRBV19,TRBJ1-6,TRBD1,CASSRMGQGSPLHF,TGTGCCAGTAGCCGAATGGGACAGGGGTCACCCCTCCACTTT
-,TRBV11-2,TRBJ2-1,TRBD2,CASSLASGGAYNEQFF,TGTGCCAGCAGCTTAGCTTCCGGGGGGGCGTACAATGAGCAGTTCTTC
-,TRBV4-1,TRBJ1-1,-,CASSQPPGHFEAFF,TGCGCCAGCAGCCAACCCCCGGGACACTTTGAAGCTTTCTTT
-,TRBV7-2,TRBJ1-2,-,CASSLEGVGYGYTF,TGTGCCAGCAGCCTCGAGGGGGTCGGATATGGCTACACCTTC
-,TRBV9,TRBJ2-7,-,CASSVAGGRSYEQYF,TGTGCCAGCAGCGTAGCTGGAGGGAGGTCCTACGAGCAGTACTTC